These 6 T cell receptor beta chains originate from one sample sequenced in a study of T-cell reconstitution after alpha-beta-depleted transplantation in children. The authors prepared the TCRbeta library with unique molecular identifiers. TCRdb independently ran MiXCR on the PCR reads; one entry per CDR3 protein. This sample carries under 250,000 distinct CDR3 sequences, approximately 7% of them seen once, and the ten largest clones take about 6%. The sequencing used PBMCs, collected before TCRalphabeta/CD19-depleted stem cell transplant. All receptors derive from a boy aged 2-9 years with acute lymphoblastic leukemia, due to receive a stem cell transplant.

The sample holds many counts of this clonotype. This chain connects TRBV11-1 to TRBJ2-1, with D perhaps TRBD1 or TRBD2 (7 bases each). The CDR3 is 15 amino acids. CDR1 is SGHAT, CDR2 FQDESV, per germline (reference sequence). Trimming pared 4 bases from V and 3 bases from J, leaving 13 bases between. The CDR3, as DNA: TGTGCCAGCAGCTCAGGGGGGAGGGTCTACAATGAGCAGTTCTTC. The encoded protein is CASSSGGRVYNEQFF.

This clonotype was seen only a few times. V is TRBV11-3 and J is TRBJ1-1; D remains unclear. Germline values: CDR1 SGHNT, CDR2 YENEEA. Trimming took off 5 bases at V and 0 bases at J, with 16 bases between the two ends. The CDR3 extends over 16 amino acids. The CDR3 loop is CASSHRSSNMNTEAFF. The CDR3 DNA is TGTGCCAGCAGCCACCGGTCCAGCAACATGAACACTGAAGCTTTCTTT.

The table lists this clonotype with many counts. V gene TRBV27 combines with J gene TRBJ2-7; TRBD1 aligns across 8 bases. After removal of 2 bases from V and 6 bases from J, the junction contained 9 bases not matched to a gene. Looked up from germline, CDR1 is MNHEY and CDR2 is SMNVEV (reference sequence). The CDR3 consists of 15 residues. The CDR3 sequence is CASSLPRGRKAEQYF. Here the CDR3 DNA reads TGTGCCAGCAGTTTACCCAGGGGGCGAAAGGCCGAGCAGTACTTC.

Many counts were recorded for this clonotype. This chain connects TRBV7-2 to TRBJ2-5; D is perhaps TRBD1 or TRBD2 (6 bases each). Germline CDR1 SGHTA, CDR2 FQGNSA. V dropped 1 base and J dropped 5 bases, with 14 bases sitting between them. This CDR3 contains 15 residues. The CDR3 region is CASSLGGAGEETQYF. The CDR3 region has the DNA TGTGCCAGCAGCTTAGGGGGGGCGGGTGAGGAGACCCAGTACTTC.

The CDR3 reads CASTIGLAGSYNEQFF. DNA of the CDR3: TGTGCCAGCACTATTGGACTAGCGGGAAGTTACAATGAGCAGTTCTTC. The rearrangement links TRBV2 to TRBJ2-1; 12 bases line up with TRBD2. The CDR3 runs 16 residues. Germline V lookup: CDR1 SNHLY, CDR2 FYNNEI. Trimming took 7 bases from V and 4 from J; bases not matched to a gene: 8.

V is TRBV7-2 and J is TRBJ2-1; D unclear. Germline V gene lookup returns CDR1 SGHTA and CDR2 FQGNSA. V lost 3 bases to trimming and J lost 0 bases, with 12 bases between them. The CDR3 is 16 residues long. For the CDR3, the DNA is TGTGCCAGCAGCTTCTATATGCGGAGCTCCTACAATGAGCAGTTCTTC. This encodes CASSFYMRSSYNEQFF.